This paragraph covers one T cell receptor beta chain sequence. Its antigen is not identified. This CDR3 spans 15 amino acids. Looked up from germline, CDR1 is LNHNV and CDR2 is YYDKDF (reference sequence). V lost 0 bases, J lost 3 bases, and 12 bases lay in between. Using immunoSEQ multiplex PCR, the repertoire was profiled, and TCRdb retains in-frame clones only, with some absent. The sample has over 120,000 clones; roughly 90% are singletons. This sample stems from a study of T cell responses to AZD1222 COVID-19 vaccine. Broader study findings: Nearly half of spike-specific TCRs reportedly target unmutated variant regions.

This sequence originates from an adult who received the AZD1222 COVID-19 vaccine. Sequencing was performed on peripheral blood, taken 28 days after the second AZD1222 dose. The chain uses TRBV15 and TRBJ2-7; TRBD1 might be the D (6 bases). The CDR3 nucleotides are TGTGCCACCAGCAGAGACAGGGGATCAATCTACGAGCAGTACTTC. Translated: CATSRDRGSIYEQYF.